Below, 6 T cell receptor beta chains from the same sample are listed, as sequenced in a study of blood T cell repertoires in COVID-19. Produced via immunoSEQ multiplex PCR; TCRdb's table is partial and in-frame only. The sample yields around 130,000 clones, roughly 80% seen once. What was sequenced was PBMCs or T cells enriched from blood (not recorded which). All receptors come from a man aged 35-49 years with acute COVID-19.

This sequence joins TRBV18 and TRBJ2-3; D unclear. Trimming cost V 1 base and J 2 bases, with 7 bases left between them. This CDR3 is built from 14 residues. CDR1 KGHSH and CDR2 LQKENI come from the germline V gene. The CDR3, as DNA: TGTGCCAGCTCACCACTGGGCTCCACAGATACGCAGTATTTT. The encoded protein is CASSPLGSTDTQYF. Drawing the rest from reference TRBV18 and TRBJ2-3, the complete variable domain is NAGVMQNPRHLVRRRGQEARLRCSPMKGHSHVYWYRQLPEEGLKFMVYLQKENIIDESGMPKERFSAEFPKEGPSILRIQQVVRGDSAAYFCASSPLGSTDTQYFGPGTRLTVL.

This rearrangement joins TRBV6-5 to TRBJ1-5; D remains ambiguous. The CDR3 totals 13 residues. Trimming left V 2 bases short and J 2 bases short, with 4 bases between. CDR1 and CDR2 from the germline V gene are MNHEY and SVGAGI. CDR3: CASSYTGNQPQHF. For the CDR3, the DNA is TGTGCCAGCAGTTACACGGGCAATCAGCCCCAGCATTTT.

V and J are TRBV19 and TRBJ2-3, with D perhaps matching TRBD1 (5 bases). This CDR3 comprises 14 residues. The ends were cut back, 5 bases at V and 8 bases at J, with 17 bases in the middle. CDR1 is LNHDA and CDR2 is SQIVND in the germline V gene (reference sequence). The CDR3 nucleotides read TGTGCCAGTAGTTTACAGGAGAGAGAAGGTACGCAGTATTTT. This translates into CASSLQEREGTQYF.

The rearrangement uses TRBV5-1 and TRBJ2-1, with a possible D match to TRBD2 (6 bases). V was pared by 3 bases and J by 9 bases, with 16 bases between. The CDR3 totals 14 residues. CDR1 is SGHRS and CDR2 is YFSETQ in the germline V gene. CDR3: CASSWRQGGSEQFF. CDR3 nucleotide sequence: TGCGCCAGCAGCTGGAGGCAGGGAGGAAGTGAGCAGTTCTTC.

This clone occurred once. V and J are TRBV7-8 and TRBJ2-7; 9 bases are shared with TRBD1. This CDR3 is 15 amino acids long. J lost 5 bases, V lost 8 bases, and 13 bases had no gene match. Looked up from germline, CDR1 is SGHVS and CDR2 is FQNEAQ. CDR3 sequence (DNA): TGTGCCAGCTTTCAGAGGGGGACAGGGAAGGACGAGCAGTACTTC. It encodes CASFQRGTGKDEQYF.

The chain recombines TRBV6-1 with TRBJ2-5; D is possibly TRBD2 (5 bases). CDR3 length equals 15 residues. The germline gives CDR1 MNHNS, CDR2 SASEGT. V was trimmed by 2 bases and J by 7 bases, leaving 17 bases between them. CDR3 coding DNA: TGTGCCAGCAGTGAACCCGGTAGGGAGAGGGCGACCCAGTACTTC. Protein: CASSEPGRERATQYF.